One and the same sample provided the 17 T cell receptor beta chains below, sequenced in a study of vaccination and CD4 T cells after COVID-19. Their recognized antigens are unknown. The treatment was: approximately 10-day PBMC culture with coronavirus spike peptide pools or control peptides (ViraFEST assay). An Oncomine TCR Beta short-read assay was used to sequence the DNA from cultured CD4+ T cells. TCRdb reanalysed the PCR reads using MiXCR and keeps one entry per CDR3 protein. The table shows about 20,000 distinct CDR3 sequences, with roughly 50% occurring only once. Material: CD4+ T cells from blood, cultured in vitro, obtained after SARS-CoV-2 vaccination. The receptor set was obtained from a human donor who had recovered from COVID-19.

This sequence joins TRBV6-1 and TRBJ1-6; 9 bases match TRBD1. Germline V CDR1 and CDR2: MNHNS, SASEGT. V shed 6 bases and J 1 base; nucleotides not matched to a gene: 4. The CDR3 consists of 16 residues. CDR3: CASRRTGVSYNSPLHF. CDR3 DNA sequence: TGTGCCAGCAGACGGACAGGGGTATCCTATAATTCACCCCTCCACTTT.

The rearrangement joins TRBV24-1 to TRBJ2-2; possibly TRBD1 for D (5 bases). Trimming cost V 4 bases and J 3 bases, with 8 bases left between them. CDR3 length equals 14 residues. Germline CDR1 and CDR2: KGHDR and SFDVKD. CDR3 sequence: CATSDRADTGELFF. DNA for the CDR3: TGTGCCACCAGTGACAGGGCGGACACCGGGGAGCTGTTTTTT.

The chain couples TRBV7-3 to TRBJ1-1; D not resolved. Germline V CDR1 and CDR2: SGHTA, FQGTGA. Deletions cut 5 bases from V and 1 base from J, with 11 bases between. This CDR3 has 14 residues. CDR3 amino acids: CASSHAGGNTEAFF. The CDR3 region has the DNA TGTGCCAGCAGCCATGCGGGCGGGAACACTGAAGCTTTCTTT.

This sequence joins TRBV7-2 and TRBJ1-1, with a possible D match to TRBD1 (6 bases). Per germline, CDR1 SGHTA and CDR2 FQGNSA. The length of the CDR3 is 14 residues. Trimming removed 3 bases from V and 1 base from J, with 9 bases in between. In DNA, the CDR3 is TGTGCCAGCAGCTTGACGGACAGGAACACTGAAGCTTTCTTT. Its translation: CASSLTDRNTEAFF.

This clonotype was seen just once. V is TRBV10-3 and J is TRBJ2-5, with 9 bases aligning to TRBD2. With V trimmed by 5 bases and J by 4 bases, 8 bases remained unmatched. The germline CDR1 and CDR2 sequences are ENHRY and SYGVKD. The CDR3 spans 15 residues. CDR3 amino acids: CAISPGTSPRETQYF. The CDR3 region has the DNA TGTGCCATCAGTCCCGGGACTAGCCCCCGAGAGACCCAGTACTTC.

The CDR3 DNA sequence: TGCAGTGCTAGGGCCGGGACCCCCGTATCCGAGCAGTACTTC. Encoded protein: CSARAGTPVSEQYF. The rearrangement joins TRBV20-1 to TRBJ2-7; tentatively, D is TRBD1 or TRBD2 (5 bases each). V was trimmed by 3 bases and J by 6 bases, leaving 18 bases between them. Germline V gene data show CDR1 as DFQATT and CDR2 as SNEGSKA (reference sequence). The CDR3 loop spans 14 amino acids.

The chain couples TRBV7-9 to TRBJ1-3, with 7 bases matching TRBD1. The length of the CDR3 is 16 residues. The germline CDR1 and CDR2 sequences are SEHNR and FQNEAQ (reference sequence). Unmatched junction bases numbered 6, after V lost 4 bases and J lost 0 bases. CDR3 sequence (DNA): TGTGCCAGCAGCTCCCTTTGGACAGGCTCTGGAAACACCATATATTTT. This sequence encodes CASSSLWTGSGNTIYF. The variable domain in full, completed from reference TRBV7-9 and TRBJ1-3, reads DTGVSQNPRHKITKRGQNVTFRCDPISEHNRLYWYRQTLGQGPEFLTYFQNEAQLEKSRLLSDRFSAERPKGSFSTLEIQRTEQGDSAMYLCASSSLWTGSGNTIYFGEGSWLTVV.

The J gene is TRBJ1-2, the V gene TRBV10-3, with D hard to call. V lost 2 bases and J 7 bases, leaving 8 bases between the germline ends. The CDR3 covers 12 residues. Germline V gene lookup returns CDR1 ENHRY and CDR2 SYGVKD. DNA for the CDR3: TGTGCCATCAGTGAGGAGGGTATTGGCTACACCTTC. It specifies CAISEEGIGYTF.

In regard to this clonotype: At one of its ends the junction is not consistent with the germline gene, which may arise from a read error. The chain has TRBV6-1 and TRBJ1-2, with D hard to call. Germline V gives CDR1 MNHNS, CDR2 SASEGT. The CDR3 consists of 15 residues. The CDR3 DNA follows: TGTGCCAGCAGTGAAGATGGCGGTGCTAACTATGGCCACACCTTC. It codes for CASSEDGGANYGHTF.

The chain links TRBV20-1 to TRBJ1-5; D may be TRBD1 (6 bases). From germline, CDR1 is DFQATT and CDR2 SNEGSKA (reference sequence). The ends were cut back, 0 bases at V and 1 base at J, with 13 bases in the middle. CDR3 length: 16 amino acids. The CDR3 DNA reads as TGCAGTGCTAGAGAGGTGCAGGGGTCGAGCAATCAGCCCCAGCATTTT. Translating gives CSAREVQGSSNQPQHF.

This clonotype showed up just a few times. V usage is TRBV20-1 and J usage is TRBJ1-6; D is unresolved. Germline loops: CDR1 DFQATT, CDR2 SNEGSKA (reference sequence). Trimming shortened V by 8 bases and J by 3 bases, and 14 bases separated the two germline ends. The CDR3 is 14 residues long. The CDR3 nucleotides are TGCAGTCATAGCGGAAGCCACTATAATTCACCCCTCCACTTT. Encoded protein: CSHSGSHYNSPLHF.

This clonotype appeared a few times. The chain carries TRBV6-1 and TRBJ2-3; 7 bases match TRBD2. V shed 5 bases and J 1 base; nucleotides not matched to a gene: 6. CDR3 length: 15 amino acids. CDR1 is MNHNS and CDR2 is SASEGT in the germline V gene. The CDR3 loop is CASSTMAGGTDTQYF. CDR3 sequence (DNA): TGTGCCAGCAGTACGATGGCGGGGGGCACAGATACGCAGTATTTT.

The V gene is TRBV6-1, the J gene TRBJ1-6; maybe TRBD1 (6 bases). The CDR3 extends over 16 amino acids. Trimming cost V 6 bases and J 6 bases, with 18 bases left between them. CDR1 is MNHNS and CDR2 is SASEGT in the germline V gene. CDR3 loop: CASRVQGRGLNSPLHF. DNA of the CDR3: TGTGCCAGCAGGGTACAAGGTCGGGGGCTTAATTCACCCCTCCACTTT.

J is TRBJ1-2 and V is TRBV19; TRBD1 matches 7 bases. The CDR3 length is 16 residues. V lost 6 bases to trimming and J lost 5 bases; unmatched junction nucleotides: 15. Germline values: CDR1 LNHDA, CDR2 SQIVND (reference sequence). The CDR3 loop is CASRISGTERSYGYTF. The CDR3 DNA follows: TGTGCCAGTAGGATCTCCGGGACAGAGAGATCTTATGGCTACACCTTC.

This clonotype was counted between two and nine times. The chain joins TRBV7-9 to TRBJ1-1; D perhaps matches TRBD1 (5 bases). Germline CDR1 SEHNR, CDR2 FQNEAQ (reference sequence). Trimming took 1 base from V and 6 from J, leaving 18 bases between them. The length of the CDR3 is 16 residues. The CDR3 DNA sequence: TGTGCCAGCAGCTTAGGTTCAGGGTCGGCACTATCTGAAGCTTTCTTT. It specifies CASSLGSGSALSEAFF. Full variable domain (outside the CDR3, taken from reference TRBV7-9 and TRBJ1-1): DTGVSQNPRHKITKRGQNVTFRCDPISEHNRLYWYRQTLGQGPEFLTYFQNEAQLEKSRLLSDRFSAERPKGSFSTLEIQRTEQGDSAMYLCASSLGSGSALSEAFFGQGTRLTVV.

This chain joins TRBV20-1 and TRBJ1-6; TRBD1 might be the D (6 bases). This CDR3 comprises 13 residues. Germline V gene data show CDR1 as DFQATT and CDR2 as SNEGSKA (reference sequence). The V end lost 5 bases, the J end lost 3 bases, and 8 bases lay between the germline ends. CDR3 loop: CSAVTGYNSPLHF. As DNA, the CDR3 is TGCAGTGCTGTGACAGGCTATAATTCACCCCTCCACTTT.

The chain has TRBV10-1 and TRBJ2-1; no reliable D call. The CDR3 consists of 12 residues. Germline lookup yields CDR1 WNHNN and CDR2 SYGVQD (reference sequence). Trimming removed 3 bases at V and 9 bases at J, with 9 bases between. The CDR3 sequence: CASSDPETEQFF. CDR3 coding DNA: TGCGCCAGCAGTGACCCAGAAACTGAGCAGTTCTTC.